The 6 T cell receptor beta chains listed next were all sequenced from one sample in a study of blood T cell repertoires in COVID-19. Only in-frame clones appear in the TCRdb table, and some are missing; sequencing was by immunoSEQ multiplex PCR. In the table there are about 160,000 clones, about 86% of which are singletons. Sequences were obtained from peripheral blood. These receptors came from a man between 65 and 85 years old with acute or convalescent COVID-19.

The chain is built from TRBV5-1 and TRBJ2-2; tentative D call: TRBD2 (5 bases). The V end lost 3 bases, the J end lost 1 base, and 7 bases lay between the germline ends. Germline V lookup: CDR1 SGHRS, CDR2 YFSETQ. The CDR3 consists of 14 residues. DNA of the CDR3: TGCGCCAGCAGCTACGGAGGGAACACCGGGGAGCTGTTTTTT. Protein: CASSYGGNTGELFF.

This clone was counted many times. The V call is TRBV7-6, the J call TRBJ2-1; 9 bases are a match to TRBD2. Germline V gives CDR1 SGHVS, CDR2 FNYEAQ. This CDR3 spans 15 amino acids. The J segment lost 9 bases and the V segment lost 0 bases, leaving 6 bases of the junction unmatched. The CDR3 DNA is TGTGCCAGCAGCTTAGCGGCGGGAGGGGGTTTTGAGCAGTTCTTC. It yields the protein CASSLAAGGGFEQFF.

The chain combines TRBV27 with TRBJ2-7; a possible D gene is TRBD1 (6 bases). This CDR3 contains 14 residues. Per the germline V gene, CDR1 is MNHEY and CDR2 is SMNVEV (reference sequence). V was trimmed by 3 bases and J by 1 base, leaving 10 bases between them. As DNA, the CDR3 is TGTGCCAGCAGTTTCGACAGGTCATCCTACGAGCAGTACTTC. Translating gives CASSFDRSSYEQYF.

The chain recombines TRBV5-1 with TRBJ2-7; D not certain. The V end lost 1 base, the J end lost 0 bases, and 8 bases lay between the germline ends. In germline, CDR1 is SGHRS, CDR2 YFSETQ. There are 14 residues in the CDR3. CDR3 DNA sequence: TGCGCCAGCAGCTTGAGCGAGAGCTCCTACGAGCAGTACTTC. Translating it yields CASSLSESSYEQYF.

The chain combines TRBV7-2 with TRBJ2-5, with 9 bases that match TRBD1. In germline, CDR1 is SGHTA, CDR2 FQGNSA. V lost 7 bases and J lost 5; bases outside the gene matches: 8. CDR3 length equals 14 residues. The DNA for the CDR3 is TGTGCCAGCACCCGGACAGGGGTGGAGGAGACCCAGTACTTC. Amino acid sequence: CASTRTGVEETQYF.

This chain's CDR3 is CASSAFGQVNSEAFF. CDR3 DNA: TGTGCCAGCAGTGCCTTCGGACAGGTAAATTCTGAAGCTTTCTTT. The chain recombines TRBV28 with TRBJ1-1; 7 nucleotides agree with TRBD1. V shed 5 bases and J 6 bases; nucleotides not matched to a gene: 12. This CDR3 has 15 amino acids. Germline V gene lookup returns CDR1 MDHEN and CDR2 SYDVKM. Together with reference TRBV28 and TRBJ1-1, the CDR3 gives the full variable domain: DVKVTQSSRYLVKRTGEKVFLECVQDMDHENMFWYRQDPGLGLRLIYFSYDVKMKEKGDIPEGYSVSREKKERFSLILESASTNQTSMYLCASSAFGQVNSEAFFGQGTRLTVV.